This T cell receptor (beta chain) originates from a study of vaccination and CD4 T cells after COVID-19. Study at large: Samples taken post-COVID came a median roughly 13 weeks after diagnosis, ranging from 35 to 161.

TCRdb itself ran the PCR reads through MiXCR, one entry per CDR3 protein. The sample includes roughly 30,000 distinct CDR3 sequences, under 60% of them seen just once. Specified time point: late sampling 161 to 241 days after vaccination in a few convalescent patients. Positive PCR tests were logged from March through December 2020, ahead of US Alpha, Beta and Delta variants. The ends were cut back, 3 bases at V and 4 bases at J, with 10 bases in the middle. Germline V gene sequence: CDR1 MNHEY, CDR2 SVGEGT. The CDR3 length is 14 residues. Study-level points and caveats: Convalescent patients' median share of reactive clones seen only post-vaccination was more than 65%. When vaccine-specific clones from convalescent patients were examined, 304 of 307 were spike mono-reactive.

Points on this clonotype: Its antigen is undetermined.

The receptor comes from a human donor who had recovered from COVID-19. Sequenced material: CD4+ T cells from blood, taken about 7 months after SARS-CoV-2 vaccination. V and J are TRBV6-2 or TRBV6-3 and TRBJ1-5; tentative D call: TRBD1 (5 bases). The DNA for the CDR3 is TGTGCCAGCAGTTATCCGGGGGGGAATCAGCCCCAGCATTTT. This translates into CASSYPGGNQPQHF.